This TCR beta chain was recovered during a study of blood T cell repertoires in COVID-19. About the research overall: T cells, B-cell-depleted T cells, or PBMCs supplied cDNA or gDNA.

CDR1 is MDHEN, CDR2 SYDVKM, per germline. V was pared by 6 bases and J by 7 bases, with 17 bases of the junction left unmatched. CDR3 length: 16 residues. Per the study methods: Quantification of nucleated cells was approximated via reference gene primer amplification. Repertoires were generated with immunoSEQ multiplex PCR, while TCRdb's copy carries only in-frame clones and drops some. V, J and clone size derive from that table, while D and trimming were established from the DNA sequence. The top ten clones hold 4% to 5.5% of a sample with some 99,000 clones, roughly 85% of them seen once. This sequence originates from a man between 65 and 80 years old with acute or convalescent COVID-19. Sequenced sample: peripheral blood. V gene TRBV28 combines with J gene TRBJ1-1; 7 nucleotides match TRBD1. The chain's CDR3 is CASSLLGPGGSGEAFF. The DNA for the CDR3 is TGTGCCAGCAGCCTCTTAGGTCCAGGGGGTAGTGGTGAAGCTTTCTTT.